A selection of T cell receptor beta chains follows, all from one sample in a study of blood T cell repertoires in COVID-19. Assay used: immunoSEQ multiplex PCR; TCRdb lists only in-frame clones, some missing. The data show 70,000 or so clones, with about 89% seen just once and around 0.6% held by the top ten. The specimen sequenced was peripheral blood. The receptors stem from a man in his sixties with acute or convalescent COVID-19. Both conserved end residues are part of each CDR3. D genes are given only for firm matches. Only some rows state a clone size, as once, few, many or a class for expanded clones.

>TRBJ2-2|-|TRBV6-4|-
CASSEGGARGYTGELFF
TGTGCCAGCAGTGAAGGAGGAGCTAGGGGGTACACCGGGGAGCTGTTTTTT
>TRBJ2-4|-|TRBV19|-
CASSIVGEAKNIQYF
TGTGCCAGTAGTATAGTAGGGGAAGCCAAAAACATTCAGTACTTC
>TRBJ1-3|-|TRBV29-1|-
CSVDTGRGNTIYF
TGCAGCGTTGACACAGGGCGCGGAAACACCATATATTTT
>TRBJ2-7|TRBD1|TRBV5-1|once
CASSLEGQGLEQYF
TGCGCCAGCAGCTTGGAGGGACAGGGGCTAGAGCAGTACTTC
>TRBJ1-6|TRBD1|TRBV6-1|-
CASSDGTVRSSPLHF
TGTGCCAGCAGTGACGGGACAGTCAGAAGTTCACCCCTCCACTTT
>TRBJ2-5|-|TRBV5-1|-
CASSSAGGQETQYF
TGCGCCAGCAGCTCCGCAGGGGGGCAAGAGACCCAGTACTTC
>TRBJ1-4|-|TRBV5-1|-
CASSWTVNEKLFF
TGCGCCAGCAGCTGGACAGTAAATGAAAAACTGTTTTTT
>TRBJ2-7|-|TRBV11-1|-
CASSLVRGGIYEQYF
TGTGCCAGCAGCTTAGTCCGTGGGGGGATCTACGAGCAGTACTTC
>TRBJ2-5|-|TRBV5-8|-
CASSSGQTLQETQYF
TGTGCCAGCAGCTCCGGACAGACTTTACAAGAGACCCAGTACTTC
>TRBJ2-7|-|TRBV24-1|-
CATSDADRSYEQYF
TGTGCCACCAGTGATGCAGACAGAAGCTACGAGCAGTACTTC
>TRBJ1-4|-|TRBV5-1|-
CASRAGGPGEKLFF
TGCGCCAGTCGGGCGGGGGGCCCAGGAGAAAAACTGTTTTTT
>TRBJ2-7|-|TRBV7-3|once
CASSLHRTGEQYF
TGTGCCAGCAGCTTGCACAGAACGGGGGAGCAGTACTTC
>TRBJ2-1|TRBD2|TRBV6-5|-
CATTSGGRHEQFF
TGTGCCACCACTAGCGGGGGGCGCCATGAGCAGTTCTTC
>TRBJ2-5|-|TRBV4-2|-
CASSQDGSRGPPGSTQYF
TGTGCCAGCAGCCAAGATGGTTCGCGGGGCCCCCCGGGGTCGACCCAGTACTTC
>TRBJ1-1|-|TRBV19|-
CASSMLGHTEAFF
TGTGCCAGTAGTATGCTGGGCCACACTGAAGCTTTCTTT
>TRBJ2-2|TRBD2|TRBV5-1|once
CASSLLGLPTGELFF
TGCGCCAGCAGCTTGCTGGGACTACCGACCGGGGAGCTGTTTTTT
>TRBJ1-5|TRBD1|TRBV24-1|-
CATSDFRFVSSAYRGRNQPQHF
TGTGCCACCAGTGATTTTCGCTTTGTGTCCTCAGCCTACAGGGGACGAAATCAGCCCCAGCATTTT
>TRBJ1-2|-|TRBV5-1|-
CASSLTRGAYYGYTF
TGCGCCAGCAGCTTGACAAGGGGCGCCTACTATGGCTACACCTTC
>TRBJ2-7|-|TRBV30|-
CAWSVGGEQYF
TGTGCCTGGAGTGTGGGGGGCGAGCAGTACTTC
>TRBJ1-4|-|TRBV11-2|-
CASSKQATNEKLFF
TGTGCCAGCAGCAAACAAGCAACTAATGAAAAACTGTTTTTT
>TRBJ2-2|-|TRBV5-4|once
CASSQGQGMYTGELFF
TGTGCCAGCAGCCAGGGGCAGGGAATGTACACCGGGGAGCTGTTTTTT
>TRBJ2-1|TRBD1|TRBV5-1|once
CASSFAAGGVARSYNEQFF
TGCGCCAGCAGCTTCGCAGCAGGGGGCGTTGCCCGATCCTACAATGAGCAGTTCTTC
>TRBJ1-2|TRBD1|TRBV24-1|-
CATSHRGYGYTF
TGTGCCACCAGTCACAGGGGCTATGGCTACACCTTC
>TRBJ1-1|-|TRBV29-1|-
CSVESVRAFF
TGCAGCGTTGAATCCGTGAGGGCTTTCTTT
>TRBJ2-7|-|TRBV5-6|-
CASSYQGMEQYF
TGTGCCAGCAGCTATCAGGGTATGGAGCAGTACTTC
>TRBJ2-1|TRBD2|TRBV4-2|-
CASSQDPETSPYNEQFF
TGTGCCAGCAGCCAGGACCCGGAGACTAGCCCCTACAATGAGCAGTTCTTC
>TRBJ1-6|-|TRBV27|-
CASKQIGQPDNSPLHF
TGTGCCAGCAAACAAATAGGACAGCCGGATAATTCACCCCTCCACTTT
>TRBJ2-2|-|TRBV5-1|-
CASSRSSVTGELFF
TGCGCCAGCAGCCGGTCTAGTGTCACCGGGGAGCTGTTTTTT
>TRBJ1-1|-|TRBV5-6|once
CASSLFSTDSTEAFF
TGTGCCAGCAGCTTGTTTAGTACCGATTCCACTGAAGCTTTCTTT
>TRBJ2-5|TRBD2|TRBV5-6|-
CASSLVASGEPLQETQYF
TGTGCCAGCAGCTTGGTTGCTAGCGGGGAGCCCCTCCAAGAGACCCAGTACTTC
>TRBJ1-1|-|TRBV14|-
CASSQDPGLNTEAFF
TGTGCCAGCAGCCAAGATCCGGGGTTGAACACTGAAGCTTTCTTT
>TRBJ2-7|TRBD2|TRBV27|-
CASSLGLAGVSGYEQYF
TGTGCCAGCAGTTTGGGACTAGCGGGAGTCTCAGGCTACGAGCAGTACTTC
>TRBJ1-5|TRBD1|TRBV24-1|-
CATSDLLPGGSNQPQHF
TGTGCCACCAGTGATTTGCTTCCAGGGGGTAGCAATCAGCCCCAGCATTTT
>TRBJ1-2|-|TRBV19|-
CASTAGRGTAIYGYTF
TGTGCCAGTACCGCCGGTCGGGGGACGGCTATCTATGGCTACACCTTC
>TRBJ2-7|TRBD2|TRBV29-1|-
CSVVASGNYEQYF
TGCAGCGTTGTAGCTAGCGGGAACTACGAGCAGTACTTC
>TRBJ1-5|-|TRBV29-1|-
CSVANRDNQPQHF
TGCAGCGTAGCAAACAGGGACAATCAGCCCCAGCATTTT
>TRBJ1-2|TRBD1|TRBV3-1/TRBV3-2|few
CASSQDAGTGYGYTF
TGTGCCAGCAGCCAAGACGCCGGGACAGGGTATGGCTACACCTTC
>TRBJ1-2|-|TRBV10-1|-
CASSESGGYGYTF
TGCGCCAGCAGTGAGTCAGGGGGCTATGGCTACACCTTC
>TRBJ1-1|-|TRBV14|-
CASTRNRNTEAFF
TGTGCCAGCACCCGAAACAGGAACACTGAAGCTTTCTTT
>TRBJ1-4|-|TRBV4-1|-
CAGRRQAATNEKLFF
TGCGCCGGCCGGAGGCAGGCGGCAACTAATGAAAAACTGTTTTTT
>TRBJ2-5|TRBD2|TRBV5-1|-
CASSTASGGPGETQYF
TGCGCCAGCAGCACGGCTAGCGGGGGGCCCGGGGAGACCCAGTACTTC
>TRBJ2-2|TRBD2|TRBV19|-
CASTWGGEVAGELFF
TGTGCCAGTACGTGGGGGGGAGAGGTCGCCGGGGAGCTGTTTTTT
>TRBJ1-2|TRBD1|TRBV11-2|-
CASSPGTGGGYTF
TGTGCCAGCAGTCCAGGGACAGGCGGTGGCTACACCTTC
>TRBJ2-1|TRBD2|TRBV13|-
CASSLRTSSHEQFF
TGTGCCAGCAGCCTTCGGACTAGTTCGCATGAGCAGTTCTTC
>TRBJ1-2|TRBD1|TRBV5-1|-
CASSLEGAGGYTF
TGCGCCAGCAGCTTGGAGGGGGCTGGTGGCTACACCTTC
>TRBJ2-3|TRBD2|TRBV5-1|-
CASSDIKPGTSGRATDTQYF
TGCGCCAGCAGCGATATCAAACCCGGGACTAGCGGGAGGGCCACAGATACGCAGTATTTT
>TRBJ1-3|TRBD1|TRBV30|-
CAWSLTTPGQPGNTIYF
TGTGCCTGGAGTCTCACTACCCCGGGACAGCCTGGAAACACCATATATTTT
>TRBJ2-5|-|TRBV5-1|-
CASSLGTSQYF
TGCGCCAGCAGCTTGGGGACAAGCCAGTACTTC
>TRBJ2-5|TRBD2|TRBV18|few
CASSPLTSGFQETQYF
TGTGCCAGCTCACCACTCACTAGCGGGTTCCAAGAGACCCAGTACTTC
>TRBJ2-5|-|TRBV5-1|-
CASSLSFRYQETQYF
TGCGCCAGCAGCTTGTCGTTCAGGTACCAAGAGACCCAGTACTTC
>TRBJ1-1|-|TRBV19|once
CASSIPTGSILNTEAFF
TGTGCCAGTAGTATTCCCACCGGGTCAATCTTAAACACTGAAGCTTTCTTT
>TRBJ2-3|-|TRBV5-6|-
CASSSEREIGTDTQYF
TGTGCCAGCAGCTCCGAACGGGAGATCGGCACAGATACGCAGTATTTT
>TRBJ2-3|-|TRBV24-1|-
CATSGAGASTDTQYF
TGTGCCACCAGTGGTGCTGGAGCTAGCACAGATACGCAGTATTTT